One sample yielded the 10 T cell receptor beta chains listed below, sequenced in a study of CD8 T cells in Susac syndrome. After extraction with the RNeasy kit, roughly 0.45 to 1 ug of the RNA was reverse transcribed using random hexamers. TCRdb reprocessed the immunoSEQ multiplex PCR reads via MiXCR and lists one record per CDR3 protein. Of fewer than 100,000 distinct CDR3 sequences in the sample, around nine tenths were seen once. The sequencing sample was made of CD8+ T cells from PBMCs. Receptor source: a human donor with multiple sclerosis.

V and J are TRBV27 and TRBJ2-6; no firm D call. Germline CDR1 is MNHEY and CDR2 is SMNVEV (reference sequence). V was trimmed by 1 base and J by 0 bases, leaving 4 bases between them. This CDR3 region has 15 residues. CDR3 sequence: CASSLYLSGANVLTF. For the CDR3, the DNA is TGTGCCAGCAGTTTATACCTCTCTGGGGCCAACGTCCTGACTTTC.

The rearrangement links TRBV6-5 to TRBJ2-2; no definite D call. Germline V gene lookup returns CDR1 MNHEY and CDR2 SVGAGI. Trimming stripped 0 bases from V and 7 bases from J, with 12 bases between. The CDR3 length is 15 residues. CDR3 in DNA: TGTGCCAGCAGTTACTCCACCGTCATTGTCGGGGAGCTGTTTTTT. Residues: CASSYSTVIVGELFF.

The chain uses TRBV27 and TRBJ2-1; D possibly corresponds to TRBD2 (5 bases). The germline V gene encodes CDR1 MNHEY and CDR2 SMNVEV (reference sequence). This CDR3 is 14 amino acids long. The V and J ends lost 6 bases and 5 bases respectively, with 14 bases between them. The CDR3 reads CASSPWQEDNEQFF. The CDR3 coding sequence is TGTGCCAGCAGCCCTTGGCAGGAGGACAATGAGCAGTTCTTC.

The genes are TRBV19 and TRBJ1-1; D remains ambiguous. Trimming took off 6 bases at V and 5 bases at J, with 16 bases between the two ends. CDR1 and CDR2 from the germline V gene are LNHDA and SQIVND (reference sequence). The CDR3 spans 14 residues. The CDR3 nucleotides are TGTGCCAGTAGCCTCGAACTTGGTGGGACTGAAGCTTTCTTT. It is translated as CASSLELGGTEAFF.

The gene calls are TRBV7-9 and TRBJ1-1; 7 bases agree with TRBD1. The CDR3 has 16 residues. Germline trimming cut 5 bases from V and 6 bases from J; bases unmatched to any gene: 15. Germline assignment: CDR1 SEHNR and CDR2 FQNEAQ (reference sequence). The CDR3 sequence is CASSALTGIKAAEAFF. The DNA of the CDR3 is TGTGCCAGCAGCGCGCTGACAGGGATAAAGGCCGCTGAAGCTTTCTTT.

The rearrangement links TRBV12-3 or TRBV12-4 to TRBJ2-2; maybe TRBD2 (6 bases). V lost 5 bases and J 7 bases, leaving 8 bases between the germline ends. The CDR3 extends over 12 amino acids. CDR3 region: CASSGGVGELFF. As DNA, the CDR3 is TGTGCCAGCAGTGGAGGGGTCGGGGAGCTGTTTTTT.

The chain is built from TRBV19 and TRBJ1-5, with D maybe TRBD1 (6 bases). Germline CDR1 LNHDA, CDR2 SQIVND (reference sequence). This CDR3 has 17 amino acids. Between the trimmed V and J ends, which lost 2 bases and 0 bases, there was a span of 14 bases. CDR3: CASSIMGHDYSNQPQHF. The CDR3 DNA reads TGTGCCAGTAGTATAATGGGACACGATTATAGCAATCAGCCCCAGCATTTT.

DNA for the CDR3: TGTGCCAGCAGCTTTGCGGGCATACCAAACTATGGCTACACCTTC. Translated, it gives CASSFAGIPNYGYTF. V usage is TRBV5-4 and J usage is TRBJ1-2; D is ambiguous. The CDR3 is made up of 15 amino acids. Germline V gene sequence: CDR1 SGHNT, CDR2 YYREEE (reference sequence). V was clipped by 2 bases and J by 2 bases, with 13 bases between them.

The chain has TRBV5-6 and TRBJ2-3; TRBD1 matches 8 bases. Germline-derived CDR1 and CDR2 are SGHDT and YYEEEE. CDR3 size: 17 residues. V was clipped by 3 bases and J by 1 base; unmatched bases: 10. The CDR3 reads CASSSTRGTGGTDTQYF. The CDR3 DNA is TGTGCCAGCAGCTCTACCCGCGGGACAGGTGGCACAGATACGCAGTATTTT.

The V and J genes are TRBV12-3 or TRBV12-4 and TRBJ2-7; D call uncertain. CDR3 length: 13 amino acids. V was trimmed by 2 bases and J by 3 bases, leaving 8 bases between them. The CDR3 DNA reads TGTGCCAGCAGTTTAAGTCTAGTCTACGAGCAGTACTTC. It is translated as CASSLSLVYEQYF.